This paragraph covers one T cell receptor (beta chain) sequence. TCRdb's table, derived via immunoSEQ multiplex PCR, lists solely in-frame clones and lacks some. The sample lists under 850,000 clones, roughly 90% occurring once. The sample comes from a study of shared T cell receptors in the human thymus. The CDR3 contains 15 residues. The V gene's germline CDR1 is SGHRS and CDR2 YFSETQ. V lost 5 bases and J lost 4; bases outside the gene matches: 7. This sample also belongs to another study, concerning human thymus T cells. That paper adds: Healthy Finnish infants having corrective surgery for congenital heart defects served as donors. From resections taken during corrective heart surgery, the thymus tissue was obtained. Across thymic and blood repertoires, the usage of V and J genes appeared to be biased. As related research reported, thymic repertoires overlapped highly among unrelated individuals.

Specimen: thymocytes. V usage is TRBV5-1 and J usage is TRBJ2-5; 11 positions match TRBD1. The sequence came from a boy younger than two with a congenital heart defect. The CDR3 coding sequence is TGCGCCAGCAGGAAGGGACAGGGGGTCGGAGAGACCCAGTACTTC. Protein product: CASRKGQGVGETQYF. The entire variable domain, with the rest obtained from reference TRBV5-1 and TRBJ2-5, is as follows: KAGVTQTPRYLIKTRGQQVTLSCSPISGHRSVSWYQQTPGQGLQFLFEYFSETQRNKGNFPGRFSGRQFSNSRSEMNVSTLELGDSALYLCASRKGQGVGETQYFGPGTRLLVL.